The 17 T cell receptor beta chains given below trace back to one sample, sequenced in a study of blood T cells in healthy people across ages. Primed by a sample-barcoded 5' primer and a J-beta primer mix, a second PCR proceeded for about 7 to 12 cycles. TCRdb re-analysed the 5' RACE reads in MiXCR, keeping a single row per CDR3 protein. The data contain 1.5 million to 2 million distinct CDR3 sequences, roughly 32% of them singletons. Sample: blood. The receptors here all came from a woman aged 25 to 45 in good health.

The chain couples TRBV5-1 to TRBJ1-2, with unresolved D. The germline gives CDR1 SGHRS, CDR2 YFSETQ. CDR3 length: 12 residues. V lost 5 bases to trimming and J lost 5 bases, with 10 bases between them. CDR3 sequence: CASRADTYGYTF. The CDR3 DNA is TGCGCCAGCAGGGCCGACACTTATGGCTACACCTTC.

The V gene is TRBV7-9, the J gene TRBJ1-1; D remains unclear. V was clipped by 4 bases and J by 7 bases, with 13 bases between them. Germline V gene sequence: CDR1 SEHNR, CDR2 FQNEAQ (reference sequence). This CDR3 has 13 amino acids. For the CDR3, the DNA is TGTGCCAGCAGCTCCGGACCCTTGATTGAAGCTTTCTTT. This codes for CASSSGPLIEAFF.

The chain links TRBV27 to TRBJ1-2; 9 bases are shared with TRBD1. The CDR3 spans 18 residues. Germline CDR1 is MNHEY and CDR2 is SMNVEV (reference sequence). Trimming at V came to 6 bases and at J to 4 bases, leaving 18 bases not matched to a gene. CDR3 in amino acids: CASSFFYRPGQGLYGYTF. DNA for the CDR3: TGTGCCAGCAGCTTCTTTTACCGCCCGGGACAGGGACTCTATGGCTACACCTTC.

The chain employs TRBV7-9 and TRBJ2-5, with unresolved D. The CDR3 has 15 amino acids. Germline CDR1 and CDR2: SEHNR and FQNEAQ (reference sequence). V lost 5 bases, J lost 11 bases, and 24 bases lay in between. CDR3 residues: CASSPVGEKSYGQYF. DNA for the CDR3: TGTGCCAGCAGCCCAGTCGGAGAAAAAAGCTACGGGCAGTACTTC.

Notes on this clonotype: One junction end does not reproduce the germline sequence, and a read error may be involved. This chain uses TRBV7-3 with TRBJ2-1; perhaps TRBD2 as D (5 bases). Germline V lookup: CDR1 SGHTA, CDR2 FQGTGA. This CDR3 contains 12 residues. CDR3 in DNA: TGTGCCAACAGCCTGACCGCGACTAATCAGTTCTTC. Protein: CANSLTATNQFF.

The chain employs TRBV7-2 and TRBJ2-5, with 7 bases aligning to TRBD1. The DNA matches TRBJ2-7 better at its end, which makes the J call doubtful. CDR3 length equals 18 residues. Germline V lookup: CDR1 SGHTA, CDR2 FQGNSA. CDR3 region: CASSLVFRDRESYYEQYF. The CDR3 bases are TGTGCCAGCAGCTTAGTTTTTAGAGACAGGGAATCGTACTACGAGCAGTACTTC.

The CDR3 bases are TGCAGTGCCGAGGTTACTAGCGGGATGCTTAGCTCCTACAATGAGCAGTACTTC. Amino acids: CSAEVTSGMLSSYNEQYF. J is TRBJ2-1 and V is TRBV20-1, with 10 bases fitting TRBD2. TRBJ2-7 explains the end of the DNA better; the J call may be wrong. CDR1 and CDR2 (germline): DFQATT, SNEGSKA (reference sequence). This CDR3 region has 18 residues.

This clonotype turned up a few times. The CDR3 DNA sequence: TGTGCCAGCAGTCCACCGGGACTACGCCCCTTACGTCGGTACTTC. Translation gives CASSPPGLRPLRRYF. The chain uses TRBV6-2 or TRBV6-3 and TRBJ2-7; 7 nucleotides agree with TRBD2. The CDR3 contains 15 residues. J gave up 12 bases and V 5 bases, and 19 bases lay outside the gene matches. Germline loops: CDR1 MNHEY, CDR2 SVGEGT.

The gene calls are TRBV30 and TRBJ2-3; D is unresolved. Germline loops: CDR1 GTSNPN, CDR2 SVGIG (reference sequence). The CDR3 is 12 amino acids. Trimming removed 5 bases at V and 4 bases at J, with 10 bases between. CDR3 protein: CAWGPSADTQYF. In nucleotides, the CDR3 is TGTGCCTGGGGCCCCTCGGCAGATACGCAGTATTTT.

Concerning this clonotype: This may be a read error, as it is one base from a much larger clone. The rearrangement uses TRBV6-1 and TRBJ1-5; D is ambiguous. Germline lookup yields CDR1 MNHNS and CDR2 SASEGT. This CDR3 is built from 13 residues. The germline V and J ends were trimmed by 7 bases and 1 base, with 8 bases remaining between them. Here the CDR3 DNA reads TGTGCCAGCACCCTCAAGAGCAATCAGCCCCAGCATTTT. Encoded protein: CASTLKSNQPQHF.

The rearrangement links TRBV29-1 to TRBJ2-4; possible D gene TRBD1, 6 bases. The J call may be faulty, since TRBJ2-7 better matches the DNA end. The germline gives CDR1 SQVTM, CDR2 ANQGSEA. The length of the CDR3 is 13 residues. CDR3: CSVEGEQGYEQYF. The DNA for the CDR3 is TGCAGCGTTGAAGGGGAACAGGGCTACGAGCAGTACTTC.

The chain joins TRBV6-1 to TRBJ1-4; D is possibly TRBD1 (5 bases). The V gene lost 7 bases and the J gene lost 11 bases, with 20 bases spanning the gap. The CDR3 length is 14 residues. Germline lookup yields CDR1 MNHNS and CDR2 SASEGT. CDR3 bases: TGTGCCAGCACTTCGGGACTGAGCGGGGAGAAACTGTTTTTT. This codes for CASTSGLSGEKLFF.

This clonotype was counted only a few times. Here the CDR3 DNA reads TGCAGTGCACAGACAGGGGATGGGCGAGAGACCCAGTACTTC. Translating gives CSAQTGDGRETQYF. The rearrangement joins TRBV20-1 to TRBJ2-5; 8 bases fit TRBD1. In germline, CDR1 is DFQATT, CDR2 SNEGSKA (reference sequence). V lost 6 bases, J lost 4 bases, and 10 bases stayed unmatched. The length of the CDR3 is 14 residues.

The rearrangement links TRBV24-1 to TRBJ2-5; TRBD2 matches at 14 bases. V shed 4 bases and J 2 bases; nucleotides not matched to a gene: 8. Looked up from germline, CDR1 is KGHDR and CDR2 is SFDVKD. There are 18 residues in the CDR3. The CDR3 DNA is TGTGCCACCAGTGACCCCGGACTAGCGGGGGGCCTTCAAGAGACCCAGTACTTC. As protein: CATSDPGLAGGLQETQYF.

V usage is TRBV6-6 and J usage is TRBJ2-7; D remains ambiguous. Germline V CDR1 and CDR2: MNHNY, SVGAGI (reference sequence). V was shortened by 6 bases and J by 0 bases, with 9 bases between the two germline ends. The CDR3 has 13 residues. The CDR3 DNA reads TGTGCCAGCAGGGGGTTTAGCTCCTACGAGCAGTACTTC. Its protein is CASRGFSSYEQYF.

The J gene is TRBJ1-1, the V gene TRBV20-1; 8 positions match TRBD1. With 6 bases clipped from V and 6 bases from J, the junction kept 6 bases outside the gene matches. The CDR3 has 12 amino acids. Looked up from germline, CDR1 is DFQATT and CDR2 is SNEGSKA (reference sequence). The CDR3 nucleotides read TGCAGTGCAGGGACAGGAGGCCCTGAAGCTTTCTTT. Protein sequence: CSAGTGGPEAFF.

The chain links TRBV20-1 to TRBJ2-7, with D possibly TRBD1 on 6 matching bases. The CDR3 has 12 amino acids. The V gene's germline CDR1 is DFQATT and CDR2 SNEGSKA (reference sequence). The germline V and J ends were trimmed by 3 bases and 5 bases, with 11 bases remaining between them. The CDR3 loop is CSASTQGHEQYF. The CDR3 DNA reads TGCAGTGCTAGCACACAGGGCCACGAGCAGTACTTC.